The T cell receptor (beta chain) under discussion was sequenced for a study of shared clonotypes between healthy human individuals. Turning to the study itself: The donors, a couple of women and a few men, were aged 18 to 49.

This clone was seen a handful of times. Its specificity is unknown. This same CDR3 is encoded by further DNA sequences in the sample. General study points: Larger estimated richness was generally recorded for naive subsets relative to memory subsets. The expectation was that sequencing depth would affect clonotype sharing among donors. Non-shared clonotypes had lower generation probabilities than those shared by all four donors.

Profiled with immunoSEQ multiplex PCR; TCRdb holds only in-frame clones, not every one. The profile shows 1.6 million or so clones, over 95% of them singletons. Germline CDR1 is SQVTM and CDR2 is ANQGSEA. The CDR3 contains 8 residues. With 6 bases removed from V and 8 bases from J, the gap between germline ends came to 4 bases. This chain links TRBV29-1 with TRBJ1-2; no firm D call. Sequenced sample: naive CD4+ T cells sorted from blood. Subset denoted: CD45RA+ positively selected. The sequence derives from a man aged 30-40 years in good health. CDR3: CSVGGYTF. The CDR3 nucleotides are TGCAGCGTAGGGGGCTACACCTTC.